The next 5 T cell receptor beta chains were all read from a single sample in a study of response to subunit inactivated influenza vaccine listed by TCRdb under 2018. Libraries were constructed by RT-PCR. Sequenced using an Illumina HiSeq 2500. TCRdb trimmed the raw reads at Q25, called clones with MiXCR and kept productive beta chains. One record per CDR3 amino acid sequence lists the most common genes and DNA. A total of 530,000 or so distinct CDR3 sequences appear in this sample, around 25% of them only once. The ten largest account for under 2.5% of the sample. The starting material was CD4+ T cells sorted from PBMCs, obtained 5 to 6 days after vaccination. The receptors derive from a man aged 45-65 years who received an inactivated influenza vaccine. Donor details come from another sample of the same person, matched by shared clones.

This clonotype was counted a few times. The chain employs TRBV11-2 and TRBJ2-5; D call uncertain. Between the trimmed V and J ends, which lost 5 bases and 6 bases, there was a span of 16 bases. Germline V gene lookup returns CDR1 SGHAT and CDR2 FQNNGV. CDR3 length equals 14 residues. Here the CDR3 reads CASSPGSPRQTQYF. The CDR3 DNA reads TGTGCCAGCAGCCCGGGTTCCCCCCGACAGACCCAGTACTTC.

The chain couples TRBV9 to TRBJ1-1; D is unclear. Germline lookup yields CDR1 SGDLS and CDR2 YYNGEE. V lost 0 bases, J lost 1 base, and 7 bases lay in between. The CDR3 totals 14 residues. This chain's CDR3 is CASSVDWGNTEAFF. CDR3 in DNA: TGTGCCAGCAGCGTAGATTGGGGGAACACTGAAGCTTTCTTT.

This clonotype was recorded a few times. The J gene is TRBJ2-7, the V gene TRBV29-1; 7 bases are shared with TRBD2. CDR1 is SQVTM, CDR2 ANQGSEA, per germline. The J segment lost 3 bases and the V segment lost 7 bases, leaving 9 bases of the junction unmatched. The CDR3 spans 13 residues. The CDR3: CSASASGRYEQYF. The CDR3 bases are TGCAGCGCCTCGGCTAGCGGACGCTACGAGCAGTACTTC.

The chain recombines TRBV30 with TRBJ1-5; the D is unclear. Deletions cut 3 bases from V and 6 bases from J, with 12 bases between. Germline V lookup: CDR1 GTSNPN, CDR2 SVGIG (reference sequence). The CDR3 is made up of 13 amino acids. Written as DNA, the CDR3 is TGTGCCTGGAGATCGCAACCGGGTCAGCCCCAGCATTTT. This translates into CAWRSQPGQPQHF.

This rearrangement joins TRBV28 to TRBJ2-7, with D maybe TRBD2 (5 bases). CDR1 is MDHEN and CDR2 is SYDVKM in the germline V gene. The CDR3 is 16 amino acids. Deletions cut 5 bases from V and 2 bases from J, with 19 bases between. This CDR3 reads CASSVGRGSWAYEQYF. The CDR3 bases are TGTGCCAGCAGTGTAGGCCGGGGAAGTTGGGCCTACGAGCAGTACTTC.